This T cell receptor beta chain appears in the sequencing data of a study of T cell changes during pregnancy in multiple sclerosis. Method: immunoSEQ multiplex PCR; TCRdb's copy keeps in-frame clones and lacks some. The sample consists of about 38,000 clones, around 87% of them appearing once. The V end lost 8 bases, the J end lost 0 bases, and 10 bases lay between the germline ends. From germline, CDR1 is SQVTM and CDR2 ANQGSEA. CDR3 length equals 13 residues. The receptor comes from a female donor with multiple sclerosis, enrolled in a pregnancy study. The chain combines TRBV29-1 with TRBJ1-4, with a weak D call TRBD1 (6 bases). The source was CD4+ T cells from peripheral blood mononuclear cells, collected in the second trimester of pregnancy. In DNA, the CDR3 is TGCAGCCCATGGACAGCAACTAATGAAAAACTGTTTTTT. Translated: CSPWTATNEKLFF.